This TCR beta chain is from a study of CD4 T cells in relation to SARS-CoV-2 and coronaviruses. As to this clone: Its antigen is as yet unknown.

Notes on the study in general: Each donor contributed either pre-pandemic or post-infection samples, not both.

Sequencing was performed with immunoSEQ multiplex PCR; in TCRdb, only in-frame clones are kept and a portion is missing. The sample lists some 11,000 clones, 70% to 80% seen once, with less than 15% in the top ten. Germline V gives CDR1 KGHSH, CDR2 LQKENI. The CDR3 extends over 18 amino acids. J was trimmed by 5 bases and V by 3 bases; bases with no gene match: 15. Before the COVID-19 pandemic, during about 2010-2018, CD4+ T cells were taken from unexposed donors. The cells were cultured for 9 to 11 days before CD4+ T cells were isolated. As cell numbers allowed, unexposed-donor CD4+ T cells faced SARS-CoV-2 S/N and four cold-coronavirus spikes. Half the medium was replaced with IL-2 medium on days 3 and 7.

Input material: CD4+ T cells from PBMCs, cultured in vitro. This sequence was found in a human donor in good health. The chain uses TRBV18 and TRBJ2-5; 10 positions agree with TRBD2. CDR3: CASSPPVRSGRAGETQYF. The CDR3 region has the DNA TGTGCCAGCTCACCCCCGGTGAGGAGCGGGAGGGCCGGTGAGACCCAGTACTTC.